This T cell receptor (beta chain) was identified during a study (dated by TCRdb to the mid-2010s). The germline V gene (reference sequence) specifies GTSNPN as CDR1 and SVGIG as CDR2. The V end loses 4 bases and the J end loses 1 base, and a stretch of 11 bases separates them. Including cysteine and phenylalanine, the CDR3 has 13 amino acids. Just the 39-base CDR3 DNA is kept, in frame starting at base 1. With regard to this clonotype: This clone's antigen is unknown. Nothing much larger sits one base from this clone, and base qualities are not available.

Libraries were prepared through RT-PCR. Sequenced on an Illumina MiSeq. Clones were called with MiXCR by TCRdb after fastp trimmed the public reads at Q25, and only in-frame beta chains were retained. Each CDR3 protein appears once, grouped with its most common genes and DNA. Within this sample are about 700,000 distinct CDR3 sequences, with approximately 14% of them counted one time only. The ten most abundant clones make up 3.6% of the sample. The chain joins TRBV30 to TRBJ2-7; the D region possibly corresponds to TRBD1 (6 bases align). The source is a female donor in good health, serving as a healthy control. Sample: memory CD4+ T cells from blood. The CDR3 amino acid sequence is: CAWTDRPSYEQYF. The DNA sequence follows: TGTGCCTGGACTGACAGGCCTTCCTACGAGCAGTACTTC.